The subject of this entry is one T cell receptor (beta chain). Its antigen is still unknown. This sample was taken from a study of metastatic and nonmetastatic thyroid tumors. As for the study in general: It was across blood and tumor or nodule tissue from malignant and benign thyroid patients that repertoires were compared.

TCRdb reassembled clones from the PCR reads with MiXCR. The sample includes roughly 21,000 clones, 28% seen only once; the top ten take about 14%. V shed 6 bases, J shed 5 bases, and the junction held 8 bases outside the gene matches. Germline V gives CDR1 ENHRY, CDR2 SYGVKD. The CDR3 runs 15 residues. Study-wide results and caveats: Across blood and tumor, TCR beta diversity in malignant thyroid tumors was reportedly significantly higher than in benign nodules.

Before thyroid surgery, none of the patients had received any treatment. The chain uses TRBV10-3 and TRBJ2-5, with 11 bases lining up with TRBD1. The sequence was collected from a male donor with papillary thyroid cancer or a benign thyroid nodule (not recorded which). Some clones in this sample may be carry-over from other donors' samples. The source material was tumor tissue. CDR3 sequence (DNA): TGTGCCATCAGCCCGGGACAGGGGGATTCGGAGACCCAGTACTTC. Translating it yields CAISPGQGDSETQYF.